This TCR beta chain stems from a study of shared clonotypes between healthy human individuals. Turning to the study itself: Each donor had three CD4 naive, three CD4 memory, two CD8 naive and one CD8 memory plate. General observations from the study: What naive subsets generally showed was a larger estimated richness than memory subsets showed. Roughly 5% of naive CD4 clonotypes were common to several donors.

Sequenced by immunoSEQ multiplex PCR; TCRdb stores in-frame clones only, minus some. The repertoire holds 1,500,000 or so clones, with around 98.5% as singletons. Germline V CDR1 and CDR2: SGHRS, YFSETQ. This CDR3 region has 18 residues. Trimming took 2 bases from V and 0 from J; bases not matched to a gene: 12. A remark on this clone: Its antigen remains unknown.

This TCR derives from a man aged 25-45 years in good health. Sequenced sample: naive CD4+ T cells sorted from blood. Subset of the sample: CD45RA+ positively selected. V is TRBV5-1 and J is TRBJ1-1, with TRBD1 identical over 8 bases. The CDR3 region is CASSFSRGLGVLNTEAFF. The CDR3 DNA follows: TGCGCCAGCAGCTTTTCCAGGGGGCTGGGGGTTTTGAACACTGAAGCTTTCTTT.